A single sample gave rise to the 27 T cell receptor beta chains below, sequenced in a study of shared T cell receptors in the human thymus. Using immunoSEQ multiplex PCR, the repertoire was profiled, and TCRdb retains in-frame clones only, with some absent. In the table there are around 730,000 clones, approximately 85% of which are singletons. These data are also associated with another study on human thymus T cells.

Sequenced material: thymocytes. The origin of the receptors is a girl under two years old with a congenital heart defect.

The chain joins TRBV6-5 to TRBJ2-5; 7 positions match TRBD1. The closer fit of TRBJ2-7 to the DNA end suggests the J call may be wrong. The V gene's germline CDR1 is MNHEY and CDR2 SVGAGI. This CDR3 spans 14 amino acids. This chain's CDR3 is CASSYRAPGGEQYF. CDR3 nucleotides: TGTGCCAGCAGTTACCGGGCCCCAGGGGGCGAGCAGTACTTC.

The gene calls are TRBV30 and TRBJ1-5; TRBD1 matches 8 bases. This CDR3 spans 20 amino acids. V lost 3 bases and J lost 0; bases outside the gene matches: 19. Germline CDR1 GTSNPN, CDR2 SVGIG (reference sequence). CDR3 DNA sequence: TGTGCCTGGAGCCAAGGGGTACCGGGACAGGTCGATTATAGCAATCAGCCCCAGCATTTT. This translates into CAWSQGVPGQVDYSNQPQHF. The variable domain in full, with the rest retrieved from reference TRBV30 and TRBJ1-5, is SQTIHQWPATLVQPVGSPLSLECTVEGTSNPNLYWYRQAAGRGLQLLFYSVGIGQISSEVPQNLSASRPQDRQFILSSKKLLLSDSGFYLCAWSQGVPGQVDYSNQPQHFGDGTRLSIL.

The chain uses TRBV30 and TRBJ1-1, with unresolved D. The germline V gene has CDR1 GTSNPN and CDR2 SVGIG (reference sequence). With 4 bases removed from V and 2 bases from J, the gap between germline ends came to 23 bases. The CDR3 is made up of 17 amino acids. This chain's CDR3 is CAWMKKPTSKRNTEAFF. CDR3 nucleotide sequence: TGTGCCTGGATGAAAAAACCGACAAGTAAGAGAAACACTGAAGCTTTCTTT.

The J gene is TRBJ1-2, the V gene TRBV11-3; 7 nucleotides agree with TRBD1. V shed 3 bases and J 4 bases; nucleotides not matched to a gene: 14. CDR1 is SGHNT and CDR2 is YENEEA in the germline V gene. CDR3 length: 17 residues. The CDR3 sequence is CASSFISRTGHSYGYTF. CDR3 DNA: TGTGCCAGCAGCTTTATTTCACGGACAGGACACAGCTATGGCTACACCTTC.

The rearrangement joins TRBV12-2 to TRBJ2-3; the tabulated D call, TRBD2, remains unverified against the DNA. TRBV12-2 represents a pseudogene. This CDR3 has 18 amino acids. The CDR3 loop is CASRLSMGRAHFGDTQYF. In DNA form, the CDR3 reads TGTGCAAGTCGCTTAAGCATGGGGAGGGCCCATTTTGGAGATACGCAGTATTTT.

The chain uses TRBV27 and TRBJ1-2; TRBD1 is a possible D gene (6 bases). Germline assignment: CDR1 MNHEY and CDR2 SMNVEV (reference sequence). This CDR3 comprises 14 residues. The V and J ends lost 5 bases and 4 bases respectively, with 14 bases between them. This CDR3 is CASSLKQGRYGYTF. The CDR3, as DNA: TGTGCCAGCAGTCTAAAACAGGGTCGCTATGGCTACACCTTC.

The chain uses TRBV6-6 and TRBJ1-2; D is unresolved. CDR1 and CDR2 from the germline V gene are MNHNY and SVGAGI (reference sequence). CDR3 size: 12 residues. V was clipped by 0 bases and J by 11 bases, with 10 bases between them. The CDR3 DNA sequence: TGTGCCAGCAGTTACTCGGGCCCGCCGTACACCTTC. Protein product: CASSYSGPPYTF.

Turning to this clone: Its ends do not fully match the called genes, so a read error is possible. This sequence joins TRBV7-2 and TRBJ1-2; no firm D call. In germline, CDR1 is SGHTA, CDR2 FQGNSA. The CDR3 is 12 amino acids. The CDR3 here is CASSAHSYGYIF. As DNA, the CDR3 is TGTGCCAGCAGCGCCCACAGCTATGGCTACATCTTC.

The rearrangement uses TRBV2 and TRBJ1-5, with 7 bases aligning to TRBD1. The CDR3 has 15 amino acids. V shed 6 bases and J 5 bases; nucleotides not matched to a gene: 10. The germline CDR1 and CDR2 sequences are SNHLY and FYNNEI. The CDR3 nucleotides read TGTGCCAGCAGCCGGCCACAGGGGATCCATCAGCCCCAGCATTTT. Residues: CASSRPQGIHQPQHF.

In its sample, this clone was seen once. V is TRBV29-1 and J is TRBJ2-1; D is unclear. Looked up from germline, CDR1 is SQVTM and CDR2 is ANQGSEA. The ends were cut back, 0 bases at V and 3 bases at J, with 9 bases in the middle. The CDR3 spans 14 residues. The CDR3 DNA is TGCAGCGTTGAAGATCGGGTCGGCTACAATGAGCAGTTCTTC. Protein sequence: CSVEDRVGYNEQFF.

The chain carries TRBV27 and TRBJ1-5; D is unclear. This CDR3 spans 18 amino acids. The V end lost 2 bases, the J end lost 4 bases, and 21 bases lay between the germline ends. The germline gives CDR1 MNHEY, CDR2 SMNVEV (reference sequence). CDR3 sequence reads: CASSLRGWIRTRNQPQHF. CDR3 coding DNA: TGTGCCAGCAGTTTACGGGGATGGATCAGGACTAGGAATCAGCCCCAGCATTTT.

V gene TRBV4-1 combines with J gene TRBJ1-5; unclear D gene. The CDR3 is 15 residues long. Germline loops: CDR1 MGHRA, CDR2 YSYEKL. Trimming removed 0 bases at V and 7 bases at J, with 13 bases between. The CDR3 DNA is TGCGCCAGCAGCCAAGATGGCCTAGCCGGGCAGCCCCAGCATTTT. This sequence encodes CASSQDGLAGQPQHF.

The V gene is TRBV4-2, the J gene TRBJ1-1, with a weak D call TRBD1 (6 bases). Per the germline V gene, CDR1 is LGHNA and CDR2 is YNFKEQ. The CDR3 is 14 amino acids. V dropped 4 bases and J dropped 5 bases, with 14 bases sitting between them. The CDR3 DNA sequence: TGTGCCAGCAGCCCTGAGGACAGAGGAACTGAAGCTTTCTTT. Translation gives CASSPEDRGTEAFF.

J is TRBJ2-2 and V is TRBV19, with 11 bases aligning to TRBD1. Unmatched junction bases numbered 8, after V lost 5 bases and J lost 6 bases. Germline values: CDR1 LNHDA, CDR2 SQIVND (reference sequence). The CDR3 sequence is 16 residues long. In DNA form, the CDR3 reads TGTGCCAGTAGTCTGTTACCGGGACAGGGGGCCGGGGAGCTGTTTTTT. Its protein product is CASSLLPGQGAGELFF.

This clone came up a few times. The V gene is TRBV4-1, the J gene TRBJ2-6; 7 positions agree with TRBD1. The ends lost 0 bases at V and 0 bases at J; junction bases unmatched: 14. The CDR3 has 21 amino acids. Germline V gene sequence: CDR1 MGHRA, CDR2 YSYEKL. The CDR3 is CASSQEGKGQTVYSGANVLTF. The CDR3, as DNA: TGCGCCAGCAGCCAAGAGGGAAAGGGACAGACCGTTTACTCTGGGGCCAACGTCCTGACTTTC.

The CDR3 bases are TGTGCCAGCAGTGCCGCCGGGACAGGGTACTACGAGCAGTACTTC. It codes for CASSAAGTGYYEQYF. The V gene is TRBV28, the J gene TRBJ2-7, with TRBD1 matching 9 bases. CDR1 MDHEN and CDR2 SYDVKM come from the germline V gene. V shed 5 bases and J 3 bases; nucleotides not matched to a gene: 8. The CDR3 totals 15 residues.

The J gene is TRBJ1-5, the V gene TRBV10-1; 8 bases agree with TRBD1. Looked up from germline, CDR1 is WNHNN and CDR2 is SYGVQD (reference sequence). The J segment lost 4 bases and the V segment lost 7 bases, leaving 3 bases of the junction unmatched. The CDR3 runs to 13 residues. CDR3 in DNA: TGCGCCAGCACCCGGACAGGGAATCAGCCCCAGCATTTT. The encoded protein is CASTRTGNQPQHF.

The V call is TRBV2, the J call TRBJ1-2; the match to TRBD1 covers 7 bases. The V and J ends lost 6 bases and 12 bases, in that order; junction bases with no gene match: 10. The CDR3 is 12 amino acids. CDR1 and CDR2 (germline): SNHLY, FYNNEI. The CDR3 DNA sequence: TGTGCCAGCAGGAGGTACTCCACAGGGGACACCTTC. It yields the protein CASRRYSTGDTF.

A single count supports this clone. The rearrangement uses TRBV19 and TRBJ2-5; 7 nucleotides match TRBD1. This CDR3 contains 16 residues. Germline CDR1 reads LNHDA; CDR2 reads SQIVND (reference sequence). V gave up 4 bases and J gave up 3 bases; unmatched junction bases: 11. DNA of the CDR3: TGTGCCAGTAGTACCGATCCACAGGGGAAGGAAGAGACCCAGTACTTC. Its translation is CASSTDPQGKEETQYF.

In its sample, this clone was seen once. This chain connects TRBV11-3 to TRBJ2-7, with a tentative D call TRBD2 (6 bases). The CDR3 spans 13 residues. Germline V lookup: CDR1 SGHNT, CDR2 YENEEA. V lost 0 bases, J lost 5 bases, and 8 bases lay in between. CDR3 bases: TGTGCCAGCAGCTTAGAATCGGGGGACGAGCAGTACTTC. It is translated as CASSLESGDEQYF.

The chain is built from TRBV4-1 and TRBJ1-2; TRBD1 aligns across 9 bases. With V trimmed by 3 bases and J by 3 bases, 5 bases remained unmatched. This CDR3 is built from 15 residues. The germline V gene encodes CDR1 MGHRA and CDR2 YSYEKL. The CDR3 reads CASSQRDRDHYGYTF. CDR3 in DNA: TGCGCCAGCAGCCAGAGGGACAGGGATCACTATGGCTACACCTTC.

V and J are TRBV5-8 and TRBJ2-1; D is possibly TRBD2 (6 bases). V dropped 1 base and J dropped 6 bases, with 26 bases sitting between them. The CDR3 sequence is 19 residues long. Germline-derived CDR1 and CDR2 are SGHTS and YDEGEE. CDR3 DNA sequence: TGTGCCAGCAGCTTGCAAGGGACCTATAGGGACTCCCACCCCAATGAGCAGTTCTTC. Encoded protein: CASSLQGTYRDSHPNEQFF.

The count of this clone is one. This chain connects TRBV10-3 to TRBJ1-2; D may be TRBD1 (5 bases). This CDR3 has 12 residues. With 2 bases removed from V and 7 bases from J, the gap between germline ends came to 8 bases. Germline-derived CDR1 and CDR2 are ENHRY and SYGVKD. CDR3: CAISEGARGYTF. CDR3 DNA: TGTGCCATCAGTGAGGGGGCCCGTGGCTACACCTTC.

This sequence joins TRBV12-5 and TRBJ1-1; 7 nucleotides agree with TRBD1. V lost 5 bases, J lost 1 base, and 7 bases stayed unmatched. This CDR3 spans 15 amino acids. The germline CDR1 and CDR2 sequences are LGHNT and FRNRAP. The DNA for the CDR3 is TGTGCTAGTGGTCCGACAGGGAGACAGAACACTGAAGCTTTCTTT. Amino acids: CASGPTGRQNTEAFF.

The chain carries TRBV7-9 and TRBJ2-1; unclear D gene. The CDR3 runs 17 residues. Germline lookup yields CDR1 SEHNR and CDR2 FQNEAQ (reference sequence). V lost 2 bases, J lost 2 bases, and 16 bases lay in between. CDR3 in amino acids: CASSLNYNRRTYNEQFF. CDR3 DNA sequence: TGTGCCAGCAGCTTAAACTATAACCGACGGACCTACAATGAGCAGTTCTTC.

The chain joins TRBV4-3 to TRBJ1-1; TRBD1 matches at 8 bases. Germline CDR1 and CDR2: LGHNA and YSLEER. The CDR3 is 21 residues long. The V segment lost 2 bases and the J segment 2 bases; nucleotides outside the gene matches: 22. CDR3 in DNA: TGCGCCAGCAGCCAAAGTTCTTACGGGGGTGCCTCAGGGGGCCTCAACACTGAAGCTTTCTTT. Its translation is CASSQSSYGGASGGLNTEAFF.

The CDR3 coding sequence is TGTGCCAGCAGTTGCCTCCCCGAAAGGGGGCTATACGAGCAGTACTTC. Protein sequence: CASSCLPERGLYEQYF. V usage is TRBV27 and J usage is TRBJ2-7, with 7 positions matching TRBD1. CDR1 and CDR2 from the germline V gene are MNHEY and SMNVEV (reference sequence). The ends lost 4 bases at V and 4 bases at J; junction bases unmatched: 13. The CDR3 contains 16 residues.